This TCR beta chain was obtained from a study of regulatory T cells in long-lasting Graves disease. Germline trimming cut 3 bases from V and 1 base from J; bases unmatched to any gene: 12. Germline CDR1 SEHNR, CDR2 FQNEAQ (reference sequence). The CDR3 is 19 amino acids. Broader study findings: Those with persistent disease had in common more public clonotypes (roughly 3,000) than new patients (approximately 890). Persistent Graves' disease cases displayed lower TCR diversity than newly diagnosed ones.

Libraries of TCR beta came from iRepertoire HTBI primers plus Arm-PCR of CDR3 regions. TCRdb used MiXCR to reprocess the multiplex PCR reads, holding one entry per CDR3 protein. The sample comprises some 560,000 distinct CDR3 sequences, approximately 16% of which are singletons, and around 25% rests with the top ten. The time point denotes: newly diagnosed GD, antithyroid drugs for less than 3 months. Making the TCR library involved RNA that had been extracted from PBMCs. A few counts support this clonotype. Its antigen is currently unknown. This sample was also put to use in a study of T cells in Graves' hyperthyroidism and ophthalmopathy. In that study: Patients having uncontrolled infection, another autoimmune disease, pregnancy or lactation were not included.

This sequence joins TRBV7-9 and TRBJ2-3; 11 nucleotides match TRBD1. The receptor was derived from a woman aged 40-65 years with Graves disease. The source material was peripheral blood mononuclear cells (PBMCs), sampled at new diagnosis, from a patient treated with antithyroid drugs. This chain's CDR3 is CASSFLEDRGRPGTDTQYF. The CDR3 bases are TGTGCCAGCAGCTTCCTGGAGGACAGGGGGCGCCCTGGCACAGATACGCAGTATTTT.